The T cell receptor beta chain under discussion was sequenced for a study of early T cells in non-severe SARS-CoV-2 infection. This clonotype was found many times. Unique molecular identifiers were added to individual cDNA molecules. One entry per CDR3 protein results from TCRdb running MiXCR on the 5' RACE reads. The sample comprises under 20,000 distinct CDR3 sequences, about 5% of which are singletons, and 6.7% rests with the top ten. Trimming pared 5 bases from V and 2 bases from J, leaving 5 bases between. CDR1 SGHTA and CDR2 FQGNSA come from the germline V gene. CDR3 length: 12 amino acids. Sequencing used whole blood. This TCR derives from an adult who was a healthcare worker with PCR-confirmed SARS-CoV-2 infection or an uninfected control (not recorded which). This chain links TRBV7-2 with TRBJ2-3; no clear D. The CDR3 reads CASSPYTDTQYF. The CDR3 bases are TGTGCCAGCAGCCCATACACAGATACGCAGTATTTT.